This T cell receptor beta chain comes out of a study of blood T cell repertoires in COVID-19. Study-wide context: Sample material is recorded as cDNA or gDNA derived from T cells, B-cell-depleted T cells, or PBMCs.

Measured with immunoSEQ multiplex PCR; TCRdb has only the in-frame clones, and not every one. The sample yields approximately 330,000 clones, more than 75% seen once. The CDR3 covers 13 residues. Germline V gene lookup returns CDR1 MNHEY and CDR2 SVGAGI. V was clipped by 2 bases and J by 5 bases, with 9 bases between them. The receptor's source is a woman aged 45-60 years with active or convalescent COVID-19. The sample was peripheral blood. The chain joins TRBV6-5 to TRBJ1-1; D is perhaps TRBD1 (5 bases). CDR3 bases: TGTGCCAGCAGTTACGGGGAGGGGACTGAAGCTTTCTTT. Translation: CASSYGEGTEAFF.